This TCR beta chain came from a study of blood T cell repertoires in COVID-19. Sequencing was performed with immunoSEQ multiplex PCR; in TCRdb, only in-frame clones are kept and a portion is missing. This table has 48,000 or so clones, 70% to 90% appearing once. This CDR3 spans 15 amino acids. Unmatched junction bases numbered 5, after V lost 0 bases and J lost 7 bases. CDR1 SEHNR and CDR2 FQNEAQ come from the germline V gene (reference sequence). The chain joins TRBV7-9 to TRBJ1-2; 10 bases map to TRBD1. The clonotype comes from an elderly woman with COVID-19, enrolled during active disease. Material: peripheral blood. This CDR3 is CASSLASGQGFGYTF. The CDR3, as DNA: TGTGCCAGCAGCTTAGCTTCGGGACAGGGGTTTGGCTACACCTTC.